The 17 T cell receptor beta chains below all came from one sample that was sequenced in a study of CD4 T cell repertoires in COVID-19. Clones were sequenced by immunoSEQ multiplex PCR, and TCRdb holds only the in-frame ones, with some missing. The table lists 60,000 to 90,000 clones, about four fifths of them singletons. Sequenced here: CD4+ T cells from peripheral blood, sampled after recovery from COVID-19. The origin of the receptors is a human donor who had COVID-19.

J is TRBJ1-1 and V is TRBV7-9; maybe TRBD1 (5 bases). Trimming shortened V by 3 bases and J by 5 bases, and 19 bases separated the two germline ends. Germline V gives CDR1 SEHNR, CDR2 FQNEAQ (reference sequence). The CDR3 contains 16 residues. CDR3 sequence: CASSLAAGSGFTEAFF. The CDR3 region has the DNA TGTGCCAGCAGCTTGGCAGCAGGGTCGGGGTTTACTGAAGCTTTCTTT.

This clone was counted between two and nine times. The chain employs TRBV6-2 or TRBV6-3 and TRBJ2-3; 7 bases line up with TRBD1. CDR1 is MNHEY, CDR2 SVGEGT, per germline. CDR3 length: 17 residues. The V segment lost 5 bases and the J segment 6 bases; nucleotides outside the gene matches: 17. CDR3 bases: TGTGCCAGCAGTAGACTCCCGGGACAGCCCCCATCCGATACGCAGTATTTT. Translating it yields CASSRLPGQPPSDTQYF.

This clone was seen only a few times. V gene TRBV6-5 combines with J gene TRBJ1-1; perhaps TRBD1 as D (6 bases). This CDR3 is built from 15 residues. Between the trimmed V and J ends, which lost 2 bases and 3 bases, there was a span of 13 bases. Looked up from germline, CDR1 is MNHEY and CDR2 is SVGAGI. The CDR3 bases are TGTGCCAGCAGTTACGAGTACAGGGTAGACACTGAAGCTTTCTTT. This encodes CASSYEYRVDTEAFF.

The chain links TRBV25-1 to TRBJ2-5; TRBD2 matches at 7 bases. Germline lookup yields CDR1 MGHDK and CDR2 SYGVNS. With 2 bases clipped from V and 5 bases from J, the junction kept 8 bases outside the gene matches. CDR3 size: 15 residues. The CDR3: CASSEGRVESETQYF. CDR3 bases: TGTGCCAGCAGTGAAGGGAGGGTGGAGAGTGAGACCCAGTACTTC.

This chain uses TRBV5-4 with TRBJ2-5; 8 positions agree with TRBD2. Per germline, CDR1 SGHNT and CDR2 YYREEE (reference sequence). The CDR3 loop spans 15 amino acids. V lost 0 bases and J lost 3; bases outside the gene matches: 4. In DNA form, the CDR3 reads TGTGCCAGCAGCTTGGCCGGACTAGCAGAAGAGACCCAGTACTTC. The encoded protein is CASSLAGLAEETQYF.

DNA of the CDR3: TGTGCCAGCAGCTCCCTGGGCGGACTGAGCCTCAGCGTCCTGACTTTC. Translated, it gives CASSSLGGLSLSVLTF. The rearrangement links TRBV5-4 to TRBJ2-6; possible D gene TRBD2, 5 bases. V dropped 3 bases and J dropped 12 bases, with 22 bases sitting between them. From germline, CDR1 is SGHNT and CDR2 YYREEE (reference sequence). This CDR3 spans 16 amino acids. Together with reference TRBV5-4 and TRBJ2-6, the CDR3 gives the full variable domain: ETGVTQSPTHLIKTRGQQVTLRCSSQSGHNTVSWYQQALGQGPQFIFQYYREEENGRGNFPPRFSGLQFPNYSSELNVNALELDDSALYLCASSSLGGLSLSVLTFGAGSRLTVL.

V usage is TRBV19 and J usage is TRBJ2-7; D is possibly TRBD2 (5 bases). V was shortened by 5 bases and J by 3 bases, with 20 bases between the two germline ends. This CDR3 spans 16 amino acids. Per germline, CDR1 LNHDA and CDR2 SQIVND (reference sequence). CDR3 residues: CASSFVWGSAGYEQYF. The CDR3 DNA sequence: TGTGCCAGTAGTTTCGTCTGGGGTAGCGCGGGCTACGAGCAGTACTTC.

V is TRBV19 and J is TRBJ2-1, with D perhaps matching TRBD2 (5 bases). The CDR3 consists of 15 residues. Between the trimmed V and J ends, which lost 2 bases and 7 bases, there was a span of 15 bases. Germline CDR1 is LNHDA and CDR2 is SQIVND (reference sequence). CDR3 sequence reads: CASSISGQASNEQFF. The CDR3 nucleotides read TGTGCCAGTAGTATAAGCGGCCAGGCCTCTAATGAGCAGTTCTTC. The full variable domain, rest sourced from reference TRBV19 and TRBJ2-1, is DGGITQSPKYLFRKEGQNVTLSCEQNLNHDAMYWYRQDPGQGLRLIYYSQIVNDFQKGDIAEGYSVSREKKESFPLTVTSAQKNPTAFYLCASSISGQASNEQFFGPGTRLTVL.

This clone was seen a few times. V and J are TRBV28 and TRBJ1-2; D gene unclear. CDR3 size: 10 residues. Germline V lookup: CDR1 MDHEN, CDR2 SYDVKM. V lost 10 bases and J lost 8, with 11 bases in between. CDR3 in DNA: TGTGCCACCAACTCTAGAGGCTACACCTTC. It encodes CATNSRGYTF.

The rearrangement links TRBV28 to TRBJ2-7, with 9 bases that match TRBD1. The CDR3 totals 18 residues. V lost 4 bases, J lost 1 base, and 14 bases stayed unmatched. Germline V gene lookup returns CDR1 MDHEN and CDR2 SYDVKM. CDR3 DNA sequence: TGTGCCAGCAGTTCCTCTCACTTAGGACAGGGGAGGTCCTACGAGCAGTACTTC. It is translated as CASSSSHLGQGRSYEQYF.

The V and J genes are TRBV7-9 and TRBJ2-5; 7 nucleotides agree with TRBD2. With V trimmed by 5 bases and J by 2 bases, 8 bases remained unmatched. The germline CDR1 and CDR2 sequences are SEHNR and FQNEAQ (reference sequence). The CDR3 is 15 residues long. CDR3 bases: TGTGCCAGCAGCATCCGACTAGCTCAACAAGAGACCCAGTACTTC. This sequence encodes CASSIRLAQQETQYF.

This chain links TRBV27 with TRBJ2-3; TRBD2 matches at 7 bases. The CDR3 has 16 residues. Germline values: CDR1 MNHEY, CDR2 SMNVEV (reference sequence). With 6 bases clipped from V and 0 bases from J, the junction kept 9 bases outside the gene matches. The CDR3 is CASSPSGPKSTDTQYF. CDR3 bases: TGTGCCAGCAGCCCTAGCGGCCCAAAAAGCACAGATACGCAGTATTTT.

This clone was observed a single time. The rearrangement uses TRBV30 and TRBJ2-5; 7 positions match TRBD2. This CDR3 is 13 amino acids long. V was pared by 3 bases and J by 9 bases, with 10 bases of the junction left unmatched. The germline gives CDR1 GTSNPN, CDR2 SVGIG (reference sequence). CDR3 coding DNA: TGTGCCTGGAGGGCGGGGGTCTTTGGCTCCCAGTACTTC. It yields the protein CAWRAGVFGSQYF.

The V gene is TRBV7-8, the J gene TRBJ1-2, with D possibly being TRBD1 (6 bases). The CDR3 has 14 amino acids. Looked up from germline, CDR1 is SGHVS and CDR2 is FQNEAQ. Trimming left V 1 base short and J 1 base short, with 7 bases between. The CDR3 DNA reads TGTGCCAGCAGCTTAGGGACAGTTAACTATGGCTACACCTTC. Translated, it gives CASSLGTVNYGYTF.

In the case of this clone: Other nucleotide sequences from this sample produce the same CDR3. The chain joins TRBV3-1 (or the pseudogene TRBV3-2) to TRBJ2-5; D gene ambiguous. Germline V CDR1 and CDR2: LGHDT, YNNKEL (reference sequence). This CDR3 contains 12 residues. Trimming removed 1 base from V and 5 bases from J, with 5 bases in between. The CDR3 sequence is CASSQVQETQYF. In DNA form, the CDR3 reads TGTGCCAGCAGCCAAGTCCAGGAGACCCAGTACTTC.

This chain joins TRBV24-1 and TRBJ1-5; TRBD1 matches 10 bases. The CDR3 spans 17 residues. J was trimmed by 9 bases and V by 5 bases; bases with no gene match: 15. Germline CDR1 is KGHDR and CDR2 is SFDVKD. CDR3 sequence reads: CATSASGQGGAIRPQHF. The CDR3 DNA is TGTGCCACCAGTGCTTCTGGACAGGGGGGGGCTATCAGGCCCCAGCATTTT.

V gene TRBV11-2 combines with J gene TRBJ2-7, with D tentatively TRBD1 (6 bases). CDR1 is SGHAT and CDR2 is FQNNGV in the germline V gene. The V end was cut by 4 bases, the J end by 2 bases, with 15 bases between. This CDR3 region has 15 residues. The CDR3 spells CASSSDSRSPYEQYF. CDR3 DNA sequence: TGTGCCAGCAGCTCGGACAGTCGGTCCCCCTACGAGCAGTACTTC.